This passage covers 25 T cell receptor beta chains from one sample sequenced in a study of Graves' ophthalmopathy and Graves' hyperthyroidism. RNA transcripts were the template, and TCR beta CDR3 regions were amplified from them. The authors performed first-round RT-PCR with HTBI primers and then a second-round multiplex PCR. TCRdb re-analysed the multiplex PCR reads in MiXCR, keeping a single row per CDR3 protein. This table holds approximately 460,000 distinct CDR3 sequences, 13% to 15% found once. Sequences were obtained from blood. These receptor sequences come from a woman aged 25 to 45 with Graves' ophthalmopathy.

This clonotype was seen at least ten times. The chain uses TRBV6-5 and TRBJ1-1, with D maybe TRBD1 (6 bases). Germline assignment: CDR1 MNHEY and CDR2 SVGAGI. With 2 bases removed from V and 3 bases from J, the gap between germline ends came to 19 bases. The CDR3 loop spans 17 amino acids. DNA for the CDR3: TGTGCCAGCAGTTACCCGCACAGGGCGATTATTGACACTGAAGCTTTCTTT. It codes for CASSYPHRAIIDTEAFF.

Many counts were recorded for this clonotype. The V gene is TRBV6-5, the J gene TRBJ1-2; the D gene is possibly TRBD1 (5 bases). There are 14 residues in the CDR3. The V gene lost 2 bases and the J gene lost 8 bases, with 15 bases spanning the gap. Germline V gives CDR1 MNHEY, CDR2 SVGAGI. The CDR3 nucleotides are TGTGCCAGCAGTTACGATGGCGTTGAGGGGGGCTACACCTTC. It encodes CASSYDGVEGGYTF.

This clonotype was counted ten times or more. The chain employs TRBV7-2 and TRBJ1-6; D is unclear. The length of the CDR3 is 12 residues. Looked up from germline, CDR1 is SGHTA and CDR2 is FQGNSA. The germline V and J ends were trimmed by 5 bases and 14 bases, with 13 bases remaining between them. CDR3 sequence reads: CASSHQSATLHF. In DNA form, the CDR3 reads TGTGCCAGCAGCCATCAGAGTGCCACCCTCCACTTT.

This clonotype was seen ten or more times. The V gene is TRBV2, the J gene TRBJ1-1, with TRBD1 identical over 7 bases. The trim removed 6 bases at V and 0 bases at J, leaving 7 bases unmatched. The CDR3 is 15 residues long. Germline V gene lookup returns CDR1 SNHLY and CDR2 FYNNEI. CDR3 in DNA: TGTGCCAGCAGCAAGGGACAGCTCATGAACACTGAAGCTTTCTTT. Protein: CASSKGQLMNTEAFF.

In regard to this clonotype: With a much larger clone just one base away, this may be a read error. The chain combines TRBV6-1 with TRBJ2-7, with 7 bases identical to TRBD1. The ends lost 3 bases at V and 1 base at J; junction bases unmatched: 9. Germline lookup yields CDR1 MNHNS and CDR2 SASEGT. The CDR3 runs 16 residues. The CDR3 is CASSERGKTGSYEQYF. Here the CDR3 DNA reads TGTGCCAGCAGTGAGCGAGGCAAGACAGGGTCCTACGAGCAGTACTTC.

This clonotype was recorded at least ten times. The chain carries TRBV20-1 and TRBJ1-5; unclear D gene. Trimming removed 8 bases from V and 6 bases from J, with 17 bases in between. The CDR3 contains 13 residues. In germline, CDR1 is DFQATT, CDR2 SNEGSKA (reference sequence). CDR3 sequence reads: CSSYRGSGQPQHF. The CDR3 DNA reads TGCAGTTCCTATCGAGGGAGCGGTCAGCCCCAGCATTTT.

In this sample, this clonotype turned up many times. This chain links TRBV11-2 with TRBJ2-5; the match to TRBD2 covers 8 bases. This CDR3 is built from 18 residues. Unmatched junction bases numbered 15, after V lost 3 bases and J lost 3 bases. Germline V lookup: CDR1 SGHAT, CDR2 FQNNGV. DNA of the CDR3: TGTGCCAGCAGCTTTGATCGATTCCAGCGGGAGCAGGAAGAGACCCAGTACTTC. This sequence encodes CASSFDRFQREQEETQYF.

At least ten counts were recorded for this clonotype. This chain links TRBV12-3 or TRBV12-4 with TRBJ1-5, with D perhaps TRBD1 (6 bases). The V end was cut by 6 bases, the J end by 4 bases, with 16 bases between. The CDR3 has 15 residues. The CDR3 region is CASRRDNSPNQPQHF. The CDR3 nucleotides are TGTGCCAGCAGGCGGGACAACTCACCAAATCAGCCCCAGCATTTT.

Many counts were recorded for this clonotype. The chain links TRBV2 to TRBJ1-1; no reliable D call. The CDR3 runs to 12 residues. Trimming pared 4 bases from V and 1 base from J, leaving 4 bases between. Germline CDR1 SNHLY, CDR2 FYNNEI. The CDR3 reads CASSGANTEAFF. In nucleotides, the CDR3 is TGTGCCAGCAGTGGGGCGAACACTGAAGCTTTCTTT.

This chain links TRBV19 with TRBJ1-5; no firm D call. The V gene's germline CDR1 is LNHDA and CDR2 SQIVND (reference sequence). The CDR3 covers 12 residues. Trimming took 3 bases from V and 0 from J, leaving 0 bases between them. This CDR3 is CASSISNQPQHF. The CDR3 nucleotides read TGTGCCAGTAGTATTAGCAATCAGCCCCAGCATTTT.

This clonotype occurred many times. The chain uses TRBV20-1 and TRBJ2-7, with D perhaps matching TRBD2 (5 bases). This CDR3 has 11 amino acids. Germline CDR1 DFQATT, CDR2 SNEGSKA (reference sequence). Trimming left V 3 bases short and J 12 bases short, with 15 bases between. The CDR3 is CSARLGVVGYF. CDR3 nucleotides: TGCAGTGCTAGGCTGGGAGTGGTCGGGTACTTC.

This clonotype has at least ten counts. The chain uses TRBV28 and TRBJ1-2; no reliable D call. Germline V gives CDR1 MDHEN, CDR2 SYDVKM. Trimming took 10 bases from V and 4 from J, leaving 25 bases between them. There are 16 residues in the CDR3. As DNA, the CDR3 is TGTGCCACCATCCCACGGCCGGACGGAACCCTCTATGGCTACACCTTC. Translation: CATIPRPDGTLYGYTF.

The chain is built from TRBV14 and TRBJ2-6; D may match TRBD1 or TRBD2 (5 bases each). Trimming pared 1 base from V and 3 bases from J, leaving 10 bases between. The CDR3 consists of 16 residues. Germline V gives CDR1 SGHDN, CDR2 FVKESK. CDR3 in DNA: TGTGCCAGCAGCCAAGTGAGGGGCGGTGGGGCCAACGTCCTGACTTTC. Translated, it gives CASSQVRGGGANVLTF.

This clonotype was counted ten times or more. The V and J genes are TRBV6-2 or TRBV6-3 and TRBJ2-7; 7 positions match TRBD2. Germline assignment: CDR1 MNHEY and CDR2 SVGEGT. The length of the CDR3 is 14 residues. V gave up 2 bases and J gave up 4 bases; unmatched junction bases: 5. CDR3 residues: CASSYGGLGYEQYF. The DNA of the CDR3 is TGTGCCAGCAGTTACGGAGGACTAGGATACGAGCAGTACTTC.

The V gene is TRBV7-9, the J gene TRBJ2-5; D is ambiguous. The V gene's germline CDR1 is SEHNR and CDR2 FQNEAQ (reference sequence). V lost 1 base, J lost 1 base, and 10 bases lay in between. The CDR3 spans 15 residues. The CDR3 DNA reads TGTGCCAGCAGCTTAGTGGGCAACAGCCAAGAGACCCAGTACTTC. Translation: CASSLVGNSQETQYF.

The chain combines TRBV19 with TRBJ1-5; unclear D gene. Trimming removed 5 bases from V and 3 bases from J, with 11 bases in between. Germline values: CDR1 LNHDA, CDR2 SQIVND (reference sequence). This CDR3 contains 14 residues. The CDR3 sequence is CASSQQAINQPQHF. In DNA form, the CDR3 reads TGTGCCAGTAGTCAGCAGGCAATCAATCAGCCCCAGCATTTT.

This clonotype has a count of ten or more. V usage is TRBV6-1 and J usage is TRBJ2-7; D unclear. Germline V CDR1 and CDR2: MNHNS, SASEGT. The CDR3 length is 15 residues. V was clipped by 2 bases and J by 2 bases, with 13 bases between them. The CDR3 nucleotides are TGTGCCAGCAGTGAATGGGATCGGTCCCCCTACGAGCAGTACTTC. Translated, it gives CASSEWDRSPYEQYF.

Ten or more counts support this clonotype. The rearrangement uses TRBV11-3 and TRBJ1-2; weak D call: TRBD1 (6 bases). The length of the CDR3 is 13 residues. Trimming took off 5 bases at V and 6 bases at J, with 13 bases between the two ends. CDR1 is SGHNT and CDR2 is YENEEA in the germline V gene. CDR3 bases: TGTGCCAGCAGCCCCCTACAGGGTCATGGCTACACCTTC. Its protein is CASSPLQGHGYTF.

This clonotype came up many times. The rearrangement joins TRBV28 to TRBJ2-7, with 10 bases identical to TRBD2. The germline V gene encodes CDR1 MDHEN and CDR2 SYDVKM. This CDR3 is built from 18 residues. J lost 0 bases, V lost 2 bases, and 10 bases had no gene match. The CDR3 region is CASSLRASGSPYSYEQYF. The DNA of the CDR3 is TGTGCCAGCAGTTTAAGGGCTAGCGGGAGCCCATACTCCTACGAGCAGTACTTC.

This clonotype came up many times. The V and J genes are TRBV2 and TRBJ1-5; TRBD1 aligns across 7 bases. The CDR3 extends over 15 amino acids. The germline V gene has CDR1 SNHLY and CDR2 FYNNEI. V was clipped by 3 bases and J by 3 bases; unmatched bases: 5. CDR3 bases: TGTGCCAGCAGTGATTGGGACAGAACCAATCAGCCCCAGCATTTT. Translation: CASSDWDRTNQPQHF. Full variable domain (remainder filled in from reference TRBV2 and TRBJ1-5): EPEVTQTPSHQVTQMGQEVILRCVPISNHLYFYWYRQILGQKVEFLVSFYNNEISEKSEIFDDQFSVERPDGSNFTLKIRSTKLEDSAMYFCASSDWDRTNQPQHFGDGTRLSIL.

This clonotype was observed many times. The chain combines TRBV10-2 with TRBJ1-1; D is uncertain. The CDR3 contains 13 residues. V was trimmed by 3 bases and J by 9 bases, leaving 14 bases between them. The germline gives CDR1 WSHSY, CDR2 SAAADI. The CDR3 is CASSDPAGRQAFF. CDR3 DNA: TGCGCCAGCAGTGACCCTGCCGGGAGACAAGCTTTCTTT.

In its sample, this clonotype was seen many times. The rearrangement uses TRBV27 and TRBJ2-5; the D gene is possibly TRBD1 (6 bases). Trimming cost V 6 bases and J 0 bases, with 11 bases left between them. The CDR3 has 14 residues. Germline V CDR1 and CDR2: MNHEY, SMNVEV (reference sequence). CDR3 protein: CASSPGQDQETQYF. CDR3 nucleotides: TGTGCCAGCAGCCCGGGACAAGACCAAGAGACCCAGTACTTC.

The sample holds many counts of this clonotype. CDR3 nucleotides: TGTGCCAGCAGCTTAGCACTGTTCTACGAGCAGTACTTC. It yields the protein CASSLALFYEQYF. The gene calls are TRBV7-2 and TRBJ2-7; D call uncertain. CDR1 and CDR2 from the germline V gene are SGHTA and FQGNSA. The V end was cut by 0 bases, the J end by 3 bases, with 6 bases between. The CDR3 sequence is 13 residues long.

On this clonotype itself: Because the CDR3 is missing its conserved closing phenylalanine or tryptophan, this is likely a read error. The chain combines TRBV12-3 or TRBV12-4 with TRBJ1-3; 7 nucleotides agree with TRBD1. Germline trimming cut 7 bases from V and 3 bases from J; bases unmatched to any gene: 6. CDR3 length equals 14 residues. CDR3 loop: CASNDAGGGNTIYL. DNA for the CDR3: TGTGCCAGCAATGATGCAGGGGGTGGAAACACCATATATTTG.

This clonotype was counted many times. CDR3 nucleotides: TGCAGTGCTAGAAAGGGGGCAGGGGGGCCTGAAGCTTTCTTT. Residues: CSARKGAGGPEAFF. The chain combines TRBV20-1 with TRBJ1-1, with 7 bases that match TRBD1. The length of the CDR3 is 14 residues. Germline trimming cut 2 bases from V and 6 bases from J; bases unmatched to any gene: 9. In germline, CDR1 is DFQATT, CDR2 SNEGSKA (reference sequence).